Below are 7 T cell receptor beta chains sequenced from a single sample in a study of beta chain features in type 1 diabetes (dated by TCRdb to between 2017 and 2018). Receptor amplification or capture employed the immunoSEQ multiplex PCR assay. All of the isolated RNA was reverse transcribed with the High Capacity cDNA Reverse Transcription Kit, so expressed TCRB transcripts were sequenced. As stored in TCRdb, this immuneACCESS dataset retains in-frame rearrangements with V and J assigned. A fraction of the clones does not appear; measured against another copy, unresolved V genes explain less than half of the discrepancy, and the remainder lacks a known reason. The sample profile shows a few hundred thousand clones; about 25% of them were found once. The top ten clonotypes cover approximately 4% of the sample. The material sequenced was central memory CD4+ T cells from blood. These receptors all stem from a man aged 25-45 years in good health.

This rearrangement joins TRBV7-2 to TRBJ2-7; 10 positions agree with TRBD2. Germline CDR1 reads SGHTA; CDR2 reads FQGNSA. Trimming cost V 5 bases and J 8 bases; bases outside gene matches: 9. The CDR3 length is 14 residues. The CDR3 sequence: CASSPSGGNVKQYF. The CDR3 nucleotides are TGTGCCAGCAGCCCTAGCGGGGGCAATGTCAAGCAGTACTTC.

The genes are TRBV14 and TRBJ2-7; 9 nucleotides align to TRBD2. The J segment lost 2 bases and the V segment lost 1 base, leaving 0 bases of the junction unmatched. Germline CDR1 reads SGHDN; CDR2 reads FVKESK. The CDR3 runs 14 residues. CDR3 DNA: TGTGCCAGCAGCCAAGGACTAGCGGCCTACGAGCAGTACTTC. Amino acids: CASSQGLAAYEQYF.

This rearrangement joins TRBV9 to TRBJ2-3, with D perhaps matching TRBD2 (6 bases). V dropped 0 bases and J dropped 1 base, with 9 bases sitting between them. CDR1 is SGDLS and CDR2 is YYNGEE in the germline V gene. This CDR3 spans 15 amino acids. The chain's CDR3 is CASSVAGTRTDTQYF. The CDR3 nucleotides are TGTGCCAGCAGCGTAGCCGGGACTCGCACAGATACGCAGTATTTT.

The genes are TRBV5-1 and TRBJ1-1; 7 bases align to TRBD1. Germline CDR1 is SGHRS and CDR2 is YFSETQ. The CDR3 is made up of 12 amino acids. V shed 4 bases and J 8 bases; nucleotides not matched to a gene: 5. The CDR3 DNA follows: TGCGCCAGCAGCCCACAGGGGAAGGAAGCTTTCTTT. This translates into CASSPQGKEAFF.

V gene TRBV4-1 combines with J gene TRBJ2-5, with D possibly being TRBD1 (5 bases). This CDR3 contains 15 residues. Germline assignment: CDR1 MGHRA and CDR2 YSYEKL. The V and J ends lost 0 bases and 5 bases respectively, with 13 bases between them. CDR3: CASSQDGQSDETQYF. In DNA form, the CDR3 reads TGCGCCAGCAGCCAAGATGGACAAAGCGACGAGACCCAGTACTTC.

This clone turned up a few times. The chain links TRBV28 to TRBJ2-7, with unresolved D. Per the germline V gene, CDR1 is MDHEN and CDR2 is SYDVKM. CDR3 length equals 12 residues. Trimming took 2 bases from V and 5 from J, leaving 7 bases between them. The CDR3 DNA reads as TGTGCCAGCAGTTTAGGAAGGGACGAGCAGTACTTC. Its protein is CASSLGRDEQYF.

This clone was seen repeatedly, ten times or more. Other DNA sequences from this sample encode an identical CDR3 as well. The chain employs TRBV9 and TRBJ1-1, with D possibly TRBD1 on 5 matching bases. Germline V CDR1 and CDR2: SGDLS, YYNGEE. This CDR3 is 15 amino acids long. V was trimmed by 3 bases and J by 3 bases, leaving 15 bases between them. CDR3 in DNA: TGTGCCAGCAGCGAGGGGAGGGGTCGGGACACTGAAGCTTTCTTT. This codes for CASSEGRGRDTEAFF.